This record covers a single T cell receptor beta chain. This specimen belongs to a study of control samples from healthy donors and cancer patients. Sequencing used immunoSEQ multiplex PCR; TCRdb keeps in-frame clones, though not all of them. The sample records roughly 27,000 clones, roughly 91% being singletons. The germline gives CDR1 SGHRS, CDR2 YFSETQ. J lost 2 bases, V lost 4 bases, and 8 bases had no gene match. The CDR3 covers 16 residues. The sequence was collected from a man in his fifties or sixties with lung cancer. The sequencing sample was made of PBMCs. The chain links TRBV5-1 to TRBJ1-4, with TRBD1 matching over 7 bases. The CDR3, as DNA: TGCGCCAGCAGCCCACGGACAGGCTCCACTAATGAAAAACTGTTTTTT. Its protein product is CASSPRTGSTNEKLFF. Supplemented by reference TRBV5-1 and TRBJ1-4, the full variable domain reads KAGVTQTPRYLIKTRGQQVTLSCSPISGHRSVSWYQQTPGQGLQFLFEYFSETQRNKGNFPGRFSGRQFSNSRSEMNVSTLELGDSALYLCASSPRTGSTNEKLFFGSGTQLSVL.